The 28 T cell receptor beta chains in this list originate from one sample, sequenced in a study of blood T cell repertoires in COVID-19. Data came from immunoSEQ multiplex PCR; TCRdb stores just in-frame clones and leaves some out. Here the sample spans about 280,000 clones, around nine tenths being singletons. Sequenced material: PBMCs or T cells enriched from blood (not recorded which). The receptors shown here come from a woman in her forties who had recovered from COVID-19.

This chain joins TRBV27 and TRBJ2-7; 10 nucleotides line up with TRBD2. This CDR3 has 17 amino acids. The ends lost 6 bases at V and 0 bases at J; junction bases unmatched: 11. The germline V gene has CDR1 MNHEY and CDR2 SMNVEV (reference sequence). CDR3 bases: TGTGCCAGCAGGAGGACTAGCGGTACGTTCTCCTCCTACGAGCAGTACTTC. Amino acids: CASRRTSGTFSSYEQYF.

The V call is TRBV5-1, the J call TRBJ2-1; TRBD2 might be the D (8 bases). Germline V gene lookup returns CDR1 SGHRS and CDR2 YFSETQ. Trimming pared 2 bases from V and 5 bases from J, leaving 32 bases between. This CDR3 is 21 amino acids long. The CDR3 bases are TGCGCCAGCAGCTTCCGGGGGACAGCGCCTAATGTAGCGGGGAAAGACAATGAGCAGTTCTTC. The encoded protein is CASSFRGTAPNVAGKDNEQFF.

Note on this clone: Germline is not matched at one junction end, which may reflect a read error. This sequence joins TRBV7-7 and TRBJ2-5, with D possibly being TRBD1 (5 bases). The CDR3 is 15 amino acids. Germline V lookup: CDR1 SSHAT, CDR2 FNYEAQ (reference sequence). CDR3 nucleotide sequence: TGTGCTAGCAGCTCCCGCGGCGGCAGGGAAGAGACCCAGTACTTC. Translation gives CASSSRGGREETQYF.

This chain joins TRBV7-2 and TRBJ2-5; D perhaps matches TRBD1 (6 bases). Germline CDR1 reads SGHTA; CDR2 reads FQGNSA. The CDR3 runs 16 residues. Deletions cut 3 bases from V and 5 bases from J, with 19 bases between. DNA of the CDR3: TGTGCCAGCAGCTTGGCCGGTTTGGGGGCTAGGGAGACCCAGTACTTC. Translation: CASSLAGLGARETQYF.

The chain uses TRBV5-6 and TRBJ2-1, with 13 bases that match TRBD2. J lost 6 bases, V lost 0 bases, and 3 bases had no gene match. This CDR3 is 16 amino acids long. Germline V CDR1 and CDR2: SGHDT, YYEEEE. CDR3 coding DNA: TGTGCCAGCAGCTTGGCACGGACTAGCGGGAGCAATGAGCAGTTCTTC. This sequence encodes CASSLARTSGSNEQFF.

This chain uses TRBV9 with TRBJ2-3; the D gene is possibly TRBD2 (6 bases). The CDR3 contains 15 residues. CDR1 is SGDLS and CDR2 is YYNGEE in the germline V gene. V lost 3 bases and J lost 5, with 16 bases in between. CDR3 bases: TGTGCCAGCAGCGCGTGGGGGAGAGCGGGAGATACGCAGTATTTT. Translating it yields CASSAWGRAGDTQYF.

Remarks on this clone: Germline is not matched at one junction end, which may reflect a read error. The DNA of the CDR3 is TGTGCCAGCTCGCCTAATCCGGGACAGGGGGGACGGCTGGCCTTC. Protein sequence: CASSPNPGQGGRLAF. The V and J genes are TRBV18 and TRBJ1-2; TRBD1 aligns across 11 bases. The CDR3 has 15 residues. Germline V lookup: CDR1 KGHSH, CDR2 LQKENI.

The CDR3, as DNA: TGTGCCAGCAGCAGGTCGGGGGCCAACGTCCTGACTTTC. Encoded protein: CASSRSGANVLTF. The chain links TRBV6-5 to TRBJ2-6; D is uncertain. The V and J ends lost 6 bases and 4 bases respectively, with 7 bases between them. The CDR3 has 13 residues. Germline assignment: CDR1 MNHEY and CDR2 SVGAGI.

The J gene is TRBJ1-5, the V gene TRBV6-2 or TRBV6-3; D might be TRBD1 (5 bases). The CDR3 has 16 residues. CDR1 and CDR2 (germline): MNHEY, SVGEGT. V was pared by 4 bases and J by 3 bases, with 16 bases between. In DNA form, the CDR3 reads TGTGCCAGCAGTTCGGGGGGTGAGGGGACCAATCAGCCCCAGCATTTT. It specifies CASSSGGEGTNQPQHF.

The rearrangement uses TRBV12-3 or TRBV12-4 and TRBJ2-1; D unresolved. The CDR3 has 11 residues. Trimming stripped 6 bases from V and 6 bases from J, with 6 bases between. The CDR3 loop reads CASRFRNEQFF. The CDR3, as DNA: TGTGCCAGCAGGTTCCGCAATGAGCAGTTCTTC.

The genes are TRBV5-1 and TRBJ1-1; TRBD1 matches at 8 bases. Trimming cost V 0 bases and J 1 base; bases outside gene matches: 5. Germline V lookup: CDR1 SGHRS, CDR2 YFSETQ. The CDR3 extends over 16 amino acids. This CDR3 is CASSLVPGGGNTEAFF. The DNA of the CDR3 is TGCGCCAGCAGCTTGGTCCCAGGGGGCGGGAACACTGAAGCTTTCTTT.

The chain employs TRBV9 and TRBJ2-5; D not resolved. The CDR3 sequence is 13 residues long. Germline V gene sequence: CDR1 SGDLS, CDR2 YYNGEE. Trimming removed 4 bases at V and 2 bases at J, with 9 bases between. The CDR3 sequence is CASSLGGQETQYF. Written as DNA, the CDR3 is TGTGCCAGCAGCCTTGGCGGACAAGAGACCCAGTACTTC.

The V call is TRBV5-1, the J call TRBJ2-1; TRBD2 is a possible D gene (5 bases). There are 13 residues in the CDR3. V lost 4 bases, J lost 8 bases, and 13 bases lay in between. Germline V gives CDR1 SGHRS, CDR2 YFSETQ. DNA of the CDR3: TGCGCCAGCAGCCTGTCGGGGTATGATGAGCAGTTCTTC. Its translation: CASSLSGYDEQFF.

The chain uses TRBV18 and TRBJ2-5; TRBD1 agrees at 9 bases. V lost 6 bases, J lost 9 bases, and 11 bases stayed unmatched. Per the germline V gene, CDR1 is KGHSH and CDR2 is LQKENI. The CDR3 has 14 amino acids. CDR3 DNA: TGTGCCAGCTCGCCCGGGACAGGGTTGGAGGCCCAGTACTTC. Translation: CASSPGTGLEAQYF.

CDR3 bases: TGTGCCTGGAATTTCGGTGGGCCCCGATACGAGCAGTACTTC. As protein: CAWNFGGPRYEQYF. V gene TRBV30 combines with J gene TRBJ2-7; unclear D gene. CDR3 length: 14 residues. The V end was cut by 4 bases, the J end by 4 bases, with 17 bases between. Germline lookup yields CDR1 GTSNPN and CDR2 SVGIG (reference sequence).

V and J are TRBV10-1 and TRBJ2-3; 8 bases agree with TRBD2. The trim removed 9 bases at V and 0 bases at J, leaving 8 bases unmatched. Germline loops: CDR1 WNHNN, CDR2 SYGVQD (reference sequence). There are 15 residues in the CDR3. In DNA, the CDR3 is TGCGCCAGAAGAGGACTAGCTAAAAGCACAGATACGCAGTATTTT. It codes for CARRGLAKSTDTQYF.

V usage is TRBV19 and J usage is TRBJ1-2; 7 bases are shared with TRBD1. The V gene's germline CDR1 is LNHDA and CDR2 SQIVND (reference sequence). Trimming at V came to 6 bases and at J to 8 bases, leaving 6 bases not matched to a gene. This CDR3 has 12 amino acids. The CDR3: CASRRTGWGYTF. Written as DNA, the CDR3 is TGTGCCAGTAGAAGGACAGGTTGGGGCTACACCTTC.

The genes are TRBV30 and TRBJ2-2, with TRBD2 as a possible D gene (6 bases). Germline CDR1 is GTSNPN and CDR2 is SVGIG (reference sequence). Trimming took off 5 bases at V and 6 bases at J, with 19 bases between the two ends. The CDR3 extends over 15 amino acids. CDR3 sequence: CAWGMFGSRSGELFF. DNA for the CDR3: TGTGCCTGGGGAATGTTCGGGAGTCGGTCCGGGGAGCTGTTTTTT.

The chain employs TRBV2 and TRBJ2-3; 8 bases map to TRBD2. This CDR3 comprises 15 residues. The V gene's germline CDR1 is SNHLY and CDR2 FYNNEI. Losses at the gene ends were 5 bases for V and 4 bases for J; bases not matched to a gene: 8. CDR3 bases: TGTGCCAGCAGTAGTGGGTTAGCGGGACCAGATACGCAGTATTTT. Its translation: CASSSGLAGPDTQYF.

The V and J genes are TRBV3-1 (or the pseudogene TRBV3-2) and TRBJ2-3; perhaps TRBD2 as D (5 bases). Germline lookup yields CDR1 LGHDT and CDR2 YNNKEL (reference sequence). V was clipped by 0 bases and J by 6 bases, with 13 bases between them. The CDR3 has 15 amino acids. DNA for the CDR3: TGTGCCAGCAGCCAAGAACTAGTGAACTGGGATACGCAGTATTTT. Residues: CASSQELVNWDTQYF.

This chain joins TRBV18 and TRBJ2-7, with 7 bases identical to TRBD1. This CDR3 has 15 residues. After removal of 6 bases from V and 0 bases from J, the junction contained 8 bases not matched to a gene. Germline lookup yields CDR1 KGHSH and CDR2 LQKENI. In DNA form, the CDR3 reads TGTGCCAGCTCCCAACGGACAGGCAGCTCCTACGAGCAGTACTTC. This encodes CASSQRTGSSYEQYF.

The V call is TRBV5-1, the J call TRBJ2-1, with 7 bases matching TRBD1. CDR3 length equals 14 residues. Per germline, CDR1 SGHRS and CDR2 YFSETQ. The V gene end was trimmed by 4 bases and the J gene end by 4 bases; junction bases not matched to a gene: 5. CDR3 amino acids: CASSPGQRYNEQFF. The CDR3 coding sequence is TGCGCCAGCAGCCCGGGACAGAGATACAATGAGCAGTTCTTC.

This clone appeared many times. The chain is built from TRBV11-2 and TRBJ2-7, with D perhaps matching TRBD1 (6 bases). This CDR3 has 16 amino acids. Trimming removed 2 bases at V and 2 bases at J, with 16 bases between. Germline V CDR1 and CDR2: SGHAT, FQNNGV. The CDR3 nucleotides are TGTGCCAGCAGCTTAACCCAGACAGGCCCCCCCTACGAGCAGTACTTC. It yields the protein CASSLTQTGPPYEQYF.

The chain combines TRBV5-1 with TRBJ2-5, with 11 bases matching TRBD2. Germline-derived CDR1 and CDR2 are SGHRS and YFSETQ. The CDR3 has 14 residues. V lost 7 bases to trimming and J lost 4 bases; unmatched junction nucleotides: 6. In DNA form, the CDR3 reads TGCGCCAGCGGTAGCGGGAGGGCCGGAGAGACCCAGTACTTC. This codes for CASGSGRAGETQYF.

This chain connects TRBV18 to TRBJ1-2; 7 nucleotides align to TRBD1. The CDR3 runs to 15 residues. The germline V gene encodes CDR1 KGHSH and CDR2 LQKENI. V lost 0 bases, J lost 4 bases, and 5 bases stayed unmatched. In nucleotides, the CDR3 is TGTGCCAGCTCACCACCTGGACAGGTTCTCTATGGCTACACCTTC. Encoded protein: CASSPPGQVLYGYTF.

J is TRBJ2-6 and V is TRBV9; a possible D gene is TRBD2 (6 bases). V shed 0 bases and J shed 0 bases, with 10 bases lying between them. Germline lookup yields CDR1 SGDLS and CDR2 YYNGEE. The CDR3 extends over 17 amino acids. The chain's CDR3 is CASSVAGGNSGANVLTF. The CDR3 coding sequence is TGTGCCAGCAGCGTAGCTGGCGGGAACTCTGGGGCCAACGTCCTGACTTTC.

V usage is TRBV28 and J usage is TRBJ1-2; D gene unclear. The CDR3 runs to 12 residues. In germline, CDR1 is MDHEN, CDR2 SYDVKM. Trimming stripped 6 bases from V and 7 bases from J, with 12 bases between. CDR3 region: CASSGGIAGYTF. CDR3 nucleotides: TGTGCCAGCAGCGGAGGGATTGCTGGCTACACCTTC.

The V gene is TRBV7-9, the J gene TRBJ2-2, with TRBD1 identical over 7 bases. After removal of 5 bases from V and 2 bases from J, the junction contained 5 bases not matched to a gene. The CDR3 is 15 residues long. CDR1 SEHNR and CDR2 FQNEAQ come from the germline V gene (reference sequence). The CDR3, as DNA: TGTGCCAGCAGCCGGGGACAGCTAAACACCGGGGAGCTGTTTTTT. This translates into CASSRGQLNTGELFF.